The clone carrying this TCR beta chain was counted between two and nine times. Its antigen is not identified. The CDR3 is 14 residues long. Germline CDR1 reads MDHEN; CDR2 reads SYDVKM. The data were taken from a study of cytomegalovirus exposure and HLA in healthy donors. Findings and limits, study-wide: A later analysis found TCR association rates differed by HLA locus, highest for DRB1 and lowest for HLA-C. Later analysis identified a missense DCLRE1C variant that was linked to TCR beta V- and J-gene trimming. Reportedly, HLA-A and HLA-B alleles of most subjects were accurately predicted from TCR beta.

This PCR relied on a set of 60 Vbeta primers and 13 Jbeta primers. Profiled with immunoSEQ multiplex PCR; TCRdb holds only in-frame clones, not every one. This table has nearly 200,000 clones, roughly 77% appearing once. This chain links TRBV28 with TRBJ2-5; TRBD2 matches at 12 bases. The DNA end is more similar to TRBJ2-7, so the J call may be wrong. The sequence was obtained from a male donor in good health and CMV-seropositive. Sample: PBMCs. The CDR3 spells CASRTSGSSYEQYF. Here the CDR3 DNA reads TGTGCCAGCAGGACTAGCGGGAGCTCCTACGAGCAGTACTTC.